This T cell receptor (beta chain) was sequenced in a study of shared clonotypes between healthy human individuals. Germline values: CDR1 SGHRS, CDR2 YFSETQ. This CDR3 is 16 amino acids long. V lost 4 bases to trimming and J lost 2 bases, with 19 bases between them. The table lists this clone with a count of one. TCRdb's copy holds only in-frame clones and misses some; the assay was immunoSEQ multiplex PCR. The data hold around 1.1 million clones, with about 72% observed a single time. This chain links TRBV5-1 with TRBJ2-7; D is perhaps TRBD2 (6 bases). The material sequenced was memory CD4+ T cells from PBMCs. Described subset: CD45RA-negative fraction. The clonotype originates from a man between 18 and 35 years old in good health. Some clones in this sample may be carry-over from other donors' samples. The CDR3, as DNA: TGCGCCAGCAGCCCGACCGGCGGGACGACTACCTACGAGCAGTACTTC. This codes for CASSPTGGTTTYEQYF.